This is a list of T cell receptor beta chains from one sample in a study of blood T cell repertoires in COVID-19. Clones were sequenced by immunoSEQ multiplex PCR, and TCRdb holds only the in-frame ones, with some missing. The sample lists 150,000 or so clones, 90% seen once, with 18% in the top ten. Sequencing used peripheral blood. The receptors derive from a man in his fifties or sixties with active or convalescent COVID-19. CDR3s leave out the opening cysteine and the closing phenylalanine or tryptophan.

j_gene: TRBJ2-7; len: 13; v_gene: TRBV6-5; CDR3aa: ASSSGLAAFYEQY
j_gene: TRBJ1-6; len: 14; v_gene: TRBV4-1; CDR3aa: ASSPLLGQQNSPLH
j_gene: TRBJ2-2; len: 14; v_gene: TRBV10-3; CDR3aa: AISERNSGAGGELF
j_gene: TRBJ2-3; len: 17; v_gene: TRBV18; CDR3aa: ASSPPSFDSQTSTDTQY
j_gene: TRBJ1-2; len: 11; v_gene: TRBV10-3; CDR3aa: AISEAGENGYT
j_gene: TRBJ1-1; len: 9; v_gene: TRBV5-4; CDR3aa: ASSRLGHRF
j_gene: TRBJ2-5; len: 14; v_gene: TRBV5-1; CDR3aa: ASSSSGLAGKETQY
j_gene: TRBJ2-7; len: 14; v_gene: TRBV7-8; CDR3aa: ASKLVQGQGVYEQY
j_gene: TRBJ1-2; len: 11; v_gene: TRBV10-2; CDR3aa: ASSGSGLYGYT
j_gene: TRBJ2-1; len: 14; v_gene: TRBV6-6; CDR3aa: ASSYGTGHGYNEQF
j_gene: TRBJ2-2; len: 12; v_gene: TRBV6-2/TRBV6-3; CDR3aa: ASSPPSVAGELF
j_gene: TRBJ2-7; len: 12; v_gene: TRBV27; CDR3aa: ASSLRTGFDEQY
j_gene: TRBJ1-2; len: 13; v_gene: TRBV7-9; CDR3aa: ASRDPGVVHYGYT
j_gene: TRBJ1-5; len: 13; v_gene: TRBV19; CDR3aa: ASSRPGDYNQPQH
j_gene: TRBJ2-3; len: 12; v_gene: TRBV7-9; CDR3aa: ASSSATRTDTQY
j_gene: TRBJ1-5; len: 10; v_gene: TRBV13; CDR3aa: ASRRGNQPQH
j_gene: TRBJ1-1; len: 12; v_gene: TRBV7-9; CDR3aa: ASSLESMNTEAF
j_gene: TRBJ2-2; len: 13; v_gene: TRBV6-4; CDR3aa: ASTPSTGDTGELF
j_gene: TRBJ1-1; len: 13; v_gene: TRBV12-5; CDR3aa: ASGQNTGGGLVAF
j_gene: TRBJ2-3; len: 13; v_gene: TRBV5-4; CDR3aa: ASSRPPRGTDTQY
j_gene: TRBJ2-5; len: 12; v_gene: TRBV13; CDR3aa: ASSSTSGSETQY
j_gene: TRBJ1-2; len: 13; v_gene: TRBV19; CDR3aa: ASSTGRGQYYGYT
j_gene: TRBJ1-6; len: 11; v_gene: TRBV18; CDR3aa: ASSPPGPGALH
j_gene: TRBJ2-7; len: 15; v_gene: TRBV28; CDR3aa: ASSPAGTVFNSYEQY
j_gene: TRBJ1-2; len: 10; v_gene: TRBV19; CDR3aa: ASSRQNYGYT
j_gene: TRBJ2-7; len: 10; v_gene: TRBV18; CDR3aa: ASSPSSYEQY
j_gene: TRBJ1-2; len: 12; v_gene: TRBV5-4; CDR3aa: ASIQQGDLYGYT
j_gene: TRBJ1-4; len: 12; v_gene: TRBV2; CDR3aa: ASITTDTNEKLF
j_gene: TRBJ1-1; len: 12; v_gene: TRBV3-1/TRBV3-2; CDR3aa: ASSQRLMNTEAF
j_gene: TRBJ2-3; len: 13; v_gene: TRBV27; CDR3aa: ASSLSTSRKDTQY
j_gene: TRBJ2-1; len: 13; v_gene: TRBV7-9; CDR3aa: ASSPPGGSYNEQF
j_gene: TRBJ2-1; len: 14; v_gene: TRBV7-9; CDR3aa: ASSQGTDLTYNEQF
j_gene: TRBJ1-1; len: 13; v_gene: TRBV19; CDR3aa: ASSPARMRGTEAF
j_gene: TRBJ1-1; len: 10; v_gene: TRBV30; CDR3aa: AWSVQGTEAF
j_gene: TRBJ2-5; len: 13; v_gene: TRBV18; CDR3aa: ASSPRQGAGETQY
j_gene: TRBJ1-5; len: 13; v_gene: TRBV30; CDR3aa: AWSVGQSSNQPQH
j_gene: TRBJ2-2; len: 15; v_gene: TRBV5-4; CDR3aa: ASSTLRGTTNEGELF
j_gene: TRBJ1-2; len: 11; v_gene: TRBV19; CDR3aa: ASTGREGGGYT
j_gene: TRBJ1-1; len: 12; v_gene: TRBV19; CDR3aa: ASSVGQGLAEAF
j_gene: TRBJ1-3; len: 13; v_gene: TRBV19; CDR3aa: ASSIYGASGNTIY
j_gene: TRBJ2-7; len: 15; v_gene: TRBV27; CDR3aa: ASSLVASGGRSYEQY